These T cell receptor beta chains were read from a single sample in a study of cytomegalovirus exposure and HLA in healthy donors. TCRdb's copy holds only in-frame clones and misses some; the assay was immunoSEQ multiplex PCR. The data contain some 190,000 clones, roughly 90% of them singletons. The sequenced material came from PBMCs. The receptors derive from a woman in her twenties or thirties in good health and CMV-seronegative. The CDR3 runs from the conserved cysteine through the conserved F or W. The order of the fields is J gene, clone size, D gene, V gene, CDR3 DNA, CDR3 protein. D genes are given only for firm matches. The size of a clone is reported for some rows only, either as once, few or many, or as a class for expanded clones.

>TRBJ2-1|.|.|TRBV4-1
TGCGCCAGCAGCAAAGAGGGCTTGATCTCCTACAATGAGCAGTTCTTC
CASSKEGLISYNEQFF
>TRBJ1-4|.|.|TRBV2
TGTGCCAGCAGTGGGACTGAAAATGAAAAACTGTTTTTT
CASSGTENEKLFF
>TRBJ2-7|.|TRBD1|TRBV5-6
TGTGCCAGCAGCTTGATCAGGGGGCTCTACGAGCAGTACTTC
CASSLIRGLYEQYF
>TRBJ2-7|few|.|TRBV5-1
TGCGCCAGCAGCTTGGCCGTCGGAGCCTACGAGCAGTACTTC
CASSLAVGAYEQYF
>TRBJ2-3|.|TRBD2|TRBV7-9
TGTGCCAGCAGCCGGACTAGCGGGAGGATAGGGGTGACGTCGGATACGCAGTATTTT
CASSRTSGRIGVTSDTQYF
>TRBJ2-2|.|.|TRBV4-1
TGCGCCAGCAGCCAAGGTCCTCGAGGCACCGGGGAGCTGTTTTTT
CASSQGPRGTGELFF
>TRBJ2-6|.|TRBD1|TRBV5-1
TGCGCCAGCAGTCTGGGACAGGCGAGCTCTGGGGCCAACGTCCTGACTTTC
CASSLGQASSGANVLTF
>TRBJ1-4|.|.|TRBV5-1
TGCGCCAGCAGCTTGGGCGGTGAAAAACTGTTTTTT
CASSLGGEKLFF
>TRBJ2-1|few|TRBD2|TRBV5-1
TGCGCCAGCAGCTTGGCCAGCGGGGGGGCCGGTCGTAATGAGCAGTTCTTC
CASSLASGGAGRNEQFF
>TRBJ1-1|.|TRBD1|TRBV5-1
TGCGCCAGCAGCTTGGCGGGGACAGGGGGCTACACTGAAGCTTTCTTT
CASSLAGTGGYTEAFF
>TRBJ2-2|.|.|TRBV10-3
TGTGCCATCAGACTCGATGATAACACCGGGGAGCTGTTTTTT
CAIRLDDNTGELFF
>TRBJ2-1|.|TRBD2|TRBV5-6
TGTGCCAGCAGCTTAGGCGGGAGAGGGAATGAGCAGTTCTTC
CASSLGGRGNEQFF
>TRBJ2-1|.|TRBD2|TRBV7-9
TGTTCCAGCAGCGGGACTAGCGGTACCGTCCTACGATACAATGAGCAGTTCTTC
CSSSGTSGTVLRYNEQFF
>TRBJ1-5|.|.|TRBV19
TGTGCCAGTAGCTCCGGCCCGGGGGGCAATCAGCCCCAGCATTTT
CASSSGPGGNQPQHF
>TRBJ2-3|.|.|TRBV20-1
TGCAGTGCTACACGTGCGGATACGCAGTATTTT
CSATRADTQYF
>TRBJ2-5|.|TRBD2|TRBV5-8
TGTGCCAGCAGCACCGGACTAGCGGCAAGCCGCCAAGAGACCCAGTACTTC
CASSTGLAASRQETQYF
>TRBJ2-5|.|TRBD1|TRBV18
TGTGCCAGCTCACCACCGGTACGTGGGGACAGTCAAGAGACCCAGTACTTC
CASSPPVRGDSQETQYF
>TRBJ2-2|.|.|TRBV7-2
TGTGCCAGCAGCTTAAGGGCAGGGACTACCGGGGAGCTGTTTTTT
CASSLRAGTTGELFF
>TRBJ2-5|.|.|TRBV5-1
TGCGCCAGCAGCCCCCAACCGGCGGACTTGTTACAAGAGACCCAGTACTTC
CASSPQPADLLQETQYF
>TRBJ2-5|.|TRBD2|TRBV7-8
TGTGCCAGCAGCGGTAGCGGGGGGCCCCCTGGGACCCAGTACTTC
CASSGSGGPPGTQYF
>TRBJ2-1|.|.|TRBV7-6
TGTGCCAGCAGCTCTTTGCGACAAGAGCAGTTCTTC
CASSSLRQEQFF
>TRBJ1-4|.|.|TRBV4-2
TGTGCCAGCAGCCCGGTATTTGCAACTAATGAAAAACTGTTTTTT
CASSPVFATNEKLFF
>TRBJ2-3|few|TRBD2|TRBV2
TGTGCCAGTACCTGGGCGGGGGATCATAGCACAGATACGCAGTATTTT
CASTWAGDHSTDTQYF
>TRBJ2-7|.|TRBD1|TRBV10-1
TGCGCCAGCAGCAGAGACAGGGGGCGGAACGAGCAGTACTTC
CASSRDRGRNEQYF
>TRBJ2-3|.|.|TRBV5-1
TGCGCCAGCAGCCCGCCCGGAGTAGATACGCAGTATTTT
CASSPPGVDTQYF
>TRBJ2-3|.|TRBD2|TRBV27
TGTGCCAGCAGTTTATCGGGCGGACTAGCGTCGACAGATACGCAGTATTTT
CASSLSGGLASTDTQYF
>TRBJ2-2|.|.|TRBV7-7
TGTGCTAGCAGCTCCCGTACCGGGGAGCTGTTTTTT
CASSSRTGELFF
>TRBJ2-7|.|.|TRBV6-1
TGTGCCAGCAGTATCTACCGGAGACCCTACGAGCAGTACTTC
CASSIYRRPYEQYF
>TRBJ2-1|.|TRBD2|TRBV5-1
TGCGCCAGCAGCTTGGGTACTAGCGGGGGGGGGTATGGGGAGCAGTTCTTC
CASSLGTSGGGYGEQFF
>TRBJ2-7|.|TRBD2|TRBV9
TGTGCCAGCAGCGTAACCCCCGGACTAGCGGGAGGAGCCGTGATGAGTGAGCAGTACTTC
CASSVTPGLAGGAVMSEQYF
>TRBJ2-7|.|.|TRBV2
TGTGCCAGCAGTGTGGAACAGGGAGACTACGAGCAGTACTTC
CASSVEQGDYEQYF
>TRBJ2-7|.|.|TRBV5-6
TGTGCCAGCAGCTTGGGCGCCTACTCCTACGAGCAGTACTTC
CASSLGAYSYEQYF
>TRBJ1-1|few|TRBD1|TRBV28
TGTGCCAGCAGTTCCCACAGGGGACGTTGGGTCACTGAAGCTTTCTTT
CASSSHRGRWVTEAFF
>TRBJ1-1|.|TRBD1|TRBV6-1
TGTGCCAGCAGTGTCACAGGGGGCACTGAAGCTTTCTTT
CASSVTGGTEAFF
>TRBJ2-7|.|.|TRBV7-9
TGTGCCAGCAGCCCAACCGGGGACTACGAGCAGTACTTC
CASSPTGDYEQYF
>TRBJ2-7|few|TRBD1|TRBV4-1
TGCGCCAGCAGCCGAGACCGGGACAGGGTAGAAGGGCAGTACTTC
CASSRDRDRVEGQYF
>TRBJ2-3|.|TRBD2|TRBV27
TGTGCCAGGGGACCGGGAGAGCGGGAGTCCTCGGATACGCAGTATTTT
CARGPGERESSDTQYF
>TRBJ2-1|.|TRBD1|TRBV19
TGTGCCAGTAGTGGCGGACAGGCCTACAATGAGCAGTTCTTC
CASSGGQAYNEQFF
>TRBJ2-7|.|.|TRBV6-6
TGTGCCAGCAGACCCCGGAGCTCCTACGAGCAGTACTTC
CASRPRSSYEQYF
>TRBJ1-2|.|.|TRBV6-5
TGTGCCAGCAGTGAAGATGGGGCTGGCTACACCTTC
CASSEDGAGYTF
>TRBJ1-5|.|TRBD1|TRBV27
TGTGCCAGCAGCCACAGGGGTTCGAATCAGCCCCAGCATTTT
CASSHRGSNQPQHF
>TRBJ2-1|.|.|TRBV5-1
TGCGCCAGCAGCAGGGGTGGGCAGGAGCAGTTCTTC
CASSRGGQEQFF
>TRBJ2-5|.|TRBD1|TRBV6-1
TGTGCCAGCAAATGGACAGGGGGGGTGGAGACCCAGTACTTC
CASKWTGGVETQYF
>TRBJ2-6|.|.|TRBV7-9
TGTGCCAGCAGTAAATCCTCTGGGGCCAACGTCCTGACTTTC
CASSKSSGANVLTF
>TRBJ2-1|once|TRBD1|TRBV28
TGTGCCAGCAGTTTAAGGACAGGGGTGATCAATGAGCAGTTCTTC
CASSLRTGVINEQFF
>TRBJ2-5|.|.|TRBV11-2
TGTGCCAGCAGCACAAACGGCGGGTACCAAGAGACCCAGTACTTC
CASSTNGGYQETQYF
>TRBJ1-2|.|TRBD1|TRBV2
TGTGCCAGCAGTGCAACCGGGACAGGGTATGGCTACACCTTC
CASSATGTGYGYTF
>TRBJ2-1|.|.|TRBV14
TGTGCCAGCAGCCAAGGGGGCGCCTACAATGAGCAGTTCTTC
CASSQGGAYNEQFF
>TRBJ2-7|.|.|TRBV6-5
TGTGCCAGCAGTGGACAGTCCTACGAGCAGTACTTC
CASSGQSYEQYF
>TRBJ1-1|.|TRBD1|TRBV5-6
TGTGCCAGCAGCGCCGGGACAGGGTTCCTGAACACTGAAGCCTTCTTT
CASSAGTGFLNTEAFF
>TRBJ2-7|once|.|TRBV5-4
TGTGCCAGCAGCGGAGGCGGAGTAGCGCCCGAGGGGCAGTACTTC
CASSGGGVAPEGQYF
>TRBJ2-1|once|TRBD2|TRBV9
TGTGCCAGCAGCGGGCCGAGCGGGGGGGCCTACAATGAGCAGTTCTTC
CASSGPSGGAYNEQFF
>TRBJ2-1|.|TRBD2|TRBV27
TGTGCCAGCTCCCTTTTAGCGGGTCAGAATGAGCAGTTCTTC
CASSLLAGQNEQFF
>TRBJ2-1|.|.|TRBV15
TGTGCCACCAGCAGTAGGGGAGGGCAGTTCTTC
CATSSRGGQFF
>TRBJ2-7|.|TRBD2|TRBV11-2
TGTGCCAGCAGCTCGGGACTAGCGGAAAATTCCTACGAGCAGTACTTC
CASSSGLAENSYEQYF
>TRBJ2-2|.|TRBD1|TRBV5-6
TGTGCCAGCAGCTTGGGACAGGGCCTTCAAGGGGAGCTGTTTTTT
CASSLGQGLQGELFF
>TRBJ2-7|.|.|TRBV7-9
TGTGCCAGCAGCTTCCAGTCCTACGAGCAGTACTTC
CASSFQSYEQYF
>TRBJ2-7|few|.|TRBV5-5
TGTGCCAGCAGCCCTTCCGGCGGACAGCCGACCTACGAGCAGTACTTC
CASSPSGGQPTYEQYF
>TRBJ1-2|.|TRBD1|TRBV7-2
TGTGCCAGCAGCGAGGGGCCAGGGGGCGTCGGCTACACCTTC
CASSEGPGGVGYTF
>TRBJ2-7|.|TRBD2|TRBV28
TGTGCCAGCAGTTCATCCGGGACTAGCCCCCTCGAGCAGTACTTC
CASSSSGTSPLEQYF